Following are 32 T cell receptor beta chains from one sample sequenced in a study of T-cell memory formation after mild COVID-19. TCRdb fed the 5' RACE reads into MiXCR, producing one record per CDR3 protein. This table holds roughly 130,000 distinct CDR3 sequences, about 18% found once. The specimen sequenced was PBMCs or a T cell subset sorted from them (not recorded which). The receptor set was obtained from a man in his late teens or twenties who had mild COVID-19 (a few samples of this study predate the infection). Cell type and time point are not known.

There are a few counts of this clonotype. The chain couples TRBV5-1 to TRBJ2-1; TRBD1 matches 11 bases. Trimming cost V 7 bases and J 7 bases; bases outside gene matches: 1. Germline V lookup: CDR1 SGHRS, CDR2 YFSETQ. The CDR3 sequence is 12 residues long. The CDR3 loop reads CASRDRGNEQFF. CDR3 sequence (DNA): TGCGCCAGCCGGGACAGGGGGAATGAGCAGTTCTTC.

This clonotype came up a few times. This chain links TRBV5-1 with TRBJ2-5; D gene ambiguous. Germline V gene data show CDR1 as SGHRS and CDR2 as YFSETQ. CDR3 length: 14 residues. The germline V and J ends were trimmed by 4 bases and 4 bases, with 14 bases remaining between them. The CDR3: CASSRPAVGETQYF. DNA for the CDR3: TGCGCCAGCAGCCGGCCGGCAGTAGGAGAGACCCAGTACTTC.

This clonotype was counted between two and nine times. V usage is TRBV15 and J usage is TRBJ2-4; possible D gene TRBD1, 5 bases. This CDR3 has 13 residues. The V and J ends lost 8 bases and 3 bases respectively, with 11 bases between them. Per the germline V gene, CDR1 is LNHNV and CDR2 is YYDKDF (reference sequence). CDR3 in DNA: TGTGCCACCGCAACAGGTGACAAAAACATTCAGTACTTC. It codes for CATATGDKNIQYF. Full variable domain (rest looked up from reference TRBV15 and TRBJ2-4): DAMVIQNPRYQVTQFGKPVTLSCSQTLNHNVMYWYQQKSSQAPKLLFHYYDKDFNNEADTPDNFQSRRPNTSFCFLDIRSPGLGDTAMYLCATATGDKNIQYFGAGTRLSVL.

The chain employs TRBV5-1 and TRBJ1-4, with 7 bases identical to TRBD1. Germline values: CDR1 SGHRS, CDR2 YFSETQ. There are 14 residues in the CDR3. Germline trimming cut 3 bases from V and 8 bases from J; bases unmatched to any gene: 7. The CDR3 sequence: CASSSRGGGEKLFF. The CDR3 DNA reads as TGCGCCAGCAGCTCCAGGGGGGGTGGAGAAAAACTGTTTTTT.

This clonotype was picked up a small number of times. The genes are TRBV7-9 and TRBJ2-1; D unresolved. CDR3 length equals 18 residues. Per germline, CDR1 SEHNR and CDR2 FQNEAQ (reference sequence). The V end lost 4 bases, the J end lost 0 bases, and 19 bases lay between the germline ends. The CDR3 DNA is TGTGCCAGCAGCTCGTCTACCCCTCGTCCGAGCTCCTACAATGAGCAGTTCTTC. This encodes CASSSSTPRPSSYNEQFF.

CDR3: CASSKTGDPLGYTF. The CDR3 nucleotides read TGTGCCAGCAGCAAGACAGGGGATCCTCTTGGCTACACCTTC. V and J are TRBV11-2 and TRBJ1-2; 8 nucleotides match TRBD1. J gave up 7 bases and V 5 bases, and 9 bases lay outside the gene matches. This CDR3 is 14 amino acids long. CDR1 and CDR2 from the germline V gene are SGHAT and FQNNGV.

J is TRBJ2-2 and V is TRBV11-1; 7 bases are shared with TRBD1. This CDR3 is 15 amino acids long. Trimming took 1 base from V and 4 from J; bases not matched to a gene: 3. Germline V gives CDR1 SGHAT, CDR2 FQDESV (reference sequence). The DNA of the CDR3 is TGTGCCAGCAGCTTAGAGACAGGGCCCACCGGGGAGCTGTTTTTT. This gives the protein CASSLETGPTGELFF.

V usage is TRBV12-3 or TRBV12-4 and J usage is TRBJ1-2, with D unclear. Deletions cut 1 base from V and 5 bases from J, with 8 bases between. The CDR3 consists of 13 residues. The CDR3 is CASSLVGGYGYTF. CDR3 nucleotides: TGTGCCAGCAGTTTAGTCGGCGGGTATGGCTACACCTTC.

This clonotype was counted a few times. V usage is TRBV5-1 and J usage is TRBJ1-6; D uncertain. Germline-derived CDR1 and CDR2 are SGHRS and YFSETQ. Trimming shortened V by 5 bases and J by 6 bases, and 15 bases separated the two germline ends. The CDR3 sequence is 15 residues long. CDR3 nucleotide sequence: TGCGCCAGCAGACTAACAGCCGCCCCTAATTCACCCCTCCACTTT. Translation gives CASRLTAAPNSPLHF.

V is TRBV18 and J is TRBJ1-5; 10 bases are shared with TRBD1. Germline V CDR1 and CDR2: KGHSH, LQKENI. CDR3 size: 14 residues. The V segment lost 6 bases and the J segment 6 bases; nucleotides outside the gene matches: 5. The CDR3 DNA reads TGTGCCAGCTCCCCGACAGGGGGCCGTCAGCCCCAGCATTTT. This translates into CASSPTGGRQPQHF.

The chain carries TRBV4-1 and TRBJ1-5, with D hard to call. Germline V gene data show CDR1 as MGHRA and CDR2 as YSYEKL. This CDR3 spans 16 amino acids. The V end lost 0 bases, the J end lost 3 bases, and 12 bases lay between the germline ends. CDR3 DNA: TGCGCCAGCAGCCAAGAGGTAGGCGGCCTCAATCAGCCCCAGCATTTT. This sequence encodes CASSQEVGGLNQPQHF.

This clonotype has only a few counts. The CDR3 coding sequence is TGTGCCAGCAGCCAGACTGGGACAGGGGTCTACAATGAGCAGTTCTTC. This sequence encodes CASSQTGTGVYNEQFF. The V call is TRBV4-2, the J call TRBJ2-1, with TRBD1 matching over 10 bases. Germline-derived CDR1 and CDR2 are LGHNA and YNFKEQ. Trimming removed 3 bases from V and 3 bases from J; junction bases left unmatched: 5. The CDR3 spans 16 residues.

In its sample, this clonotype was seen a few times. The chain's CDR3 is CASTELRDSPGTQYF. The CDR3 nucleotides are TGTGCCAGCACCGAACTCCGGGACTCTCCGGGGACCCAGTACTTC. The chain links TRBV12-3 or TRBV12-4 to TRBJ2-5; D is perhaps TRBD2 (6 bases). Trimming shortened V by 7 bases and J by 7 bases, and 22 bases separated the two germline ends. This CDR3 is built from 15 residues.

The chain combines TRBV6-6 with TRBJ1-6; no definite D call. The CDR3 spans 14 residues. Trimming stripped 2 bases from V and 12 bases from J, with 14 bases between. Germline V gives CDR1 MNHNY, CDR2 SVGAGI (reference sequence). Here the CDR3 reads CASSYDVPGVPLHF. As DNA, the CDR3 is TGTGCCAGCAGTTACGACGTACCCGGAGTACCCCTCCACTTT.

This chain joins TRBV6-5 and TRBJ1-1; 8 nucleotides line up with TRBD1. Germline V lookup: CDR1 MNHEY, CDR2 SVGAGI. V lost 6 bases to trimming and J lost 5 bases; unmatched junction nucleotides: 8. This CDR3 has 14 amino acids. The CDR3 sequence is CASSQDRGRTEAFF. In nucleotides, the CDR3 is TGTGCCAGCAGCCAAGACAGGGGCCGGACTGAAGCTTTCTTT.

The chain carries TRBV20-1 and TRBJ2-1; tentative D call: TRBD2 (5 bases). Germline V gene sequence: CDR1 DFQATT, CDR2 SNEGSKA (reference sequence). Trimming left V 6 bases short and J 8 bases short, with 17 bases between. The CDR3 spans 13 residues. CDR3 coding DNA: TGCAGTGCCCCGGACTGGCGGTGGGATGAGCAGTTCTTC. Translating it yields CSAPDWRWDEQFF.

There are many counts of this clonotype. The V call is TRBV5-1, the J call TRBJ2-1; D is uncertain. The V gene lost 7 bases and the J gene lost 0 bases, with 5 bases spanning the gap. Per germline, CDR1 SGHRS and CDR2 YFSETQ. The CDR3 totals 12 residues. For the CDR3, the DNA is TGCGCCAGCGGGGTCTCCTACAATGAGCAGTTCTTC. Translation: CASGVSYNEQFF.

This clonotype was seen once. A much larger clone sits a single nucleotide away, making a read error possible. The CDR3 nucleotides are TGTGCCAGCAGTTACAGGTACCCCACAGATACGCAGTATTTT. Protein sequence: CASSYRYPTDTQYF. The rearrangement uses TRBV6-6 and TRBJ2-3; D not resolved. Germline CDR1 MNHNY, CDR2 SVGAGI (reference sequence). CDR3 length: 14 residues. Trimming left V 2 bases short and J 2 bases short, with 8 bases between.

V and J are TRBV5-1 and TRBJ2-3, with TRBD2 identical over 12 bases. The CDR3 sequence is 16 residues long. Germline CDR1 and CDR2: SGHRS and YFSETQ. J gave up 5 bases and V 2 bases, and 6 bases lay outside the gene matches. DNA of the CDR3: TGCGCCAGCAGCTTTGGGACTAGCGGGTCCGTAGATACGCAGTATTTT. Its translation is CASSFGTSGSVDTQYF.

V is TRBV5-1 and J is TRBJ1-2; D gene uncertain. CDR3 length: 14 amino acids. The germline V gene encodes CDR1 SGHRS and CDR2 YFSETQ. V was cut by 0 bases and J by 5 bases, with 11 bases left in between. The CDR3 region is CASSLAQEQYGYTF. In DNA, the CDR3 is TGCGCCAGCAGCTTGGCCCAGGAGCAGTATGGCTACACCTTC.

This clonotype was picked up many times. V usage is TRBV18 and J usage is TRBJ2-3, with D hard to call. Germline lookup yields CDR1 KGHSH and CDR2 LQKENI. This CDR3 has 12 amino acids. Trimming removed 5 bases from V and 0 bases from J, with 3 bases in between. Here the CDR3 DNA reads TGTGCCAGCTCAACTAGCACAGATACGCAGTATTTT. Protein product: CASSTSTDTQYF. The full variable domain, with the rest looked up from reference TRBV18 and TRBJ2-3, is NAGVMQNPRHLVRRRGQEARLRCSPMKGHSHVYWYRQLPEEGLKFMVYLQKENIIDESGMPKERFSAEFPKEGPSILRIQQVVRGDSAAYFCASSTSTDTQYFGPGTRLTVL.

Only a few counts were recorded for this clonotype. V gene TRBV5-1 combines with J gene TRBJ2-5; D is ambiguous. The CDR3 runs to 16 residues. In germline, CDR1 is SGHRS, CDR2 YFSETQ. Trimming cost V 0 bases and J 0 bases, with 12 bases left between them. For the CDR3, the DNA is TGCGCCAGCAGCTTGGGTGGATTGCGGTACCAAGAGACCCAGTACTTC. Residues: CASSLGGLRYQETQYF.

This clonotype was picked up a small number of times. The chain links TRBV11-3 to TRBJ2-2; 8 nucleotides match TRBD1. Germline trimming cut 5 bases from V and 5 bases from J; bases unmatched to any gene: 7. The CDR3 runs to 15 residues. Germline CDR1 SGHNT, CDR2 YENEEA. The CDR3 loop is CASSPRTGSTGELFF. The CDR3 region has the DNA TGTGCCAGCAGCCCGAGGACAGGGAGTACCGGGGAGCTGTTTTTT.

This clonotype was counted only a few times. The gene calls are TRBV24-1 and TRBJ1-2; possibly TRBD1 for D (5 bases). The germline V gene has CDR1 KGHDR and CDR2 SFDVKD. Trimming cost V 1 base and J 3 bases, with 8 bases left between them. The CDR3 totals 14 residues. The CDR3 loop is CATSDLGVDYGYTF. The CDR3 nucleotides are TGTGCCACCAGTGATTTAGGGGTCGACTATGGCTACACCTTC.

The chain combines TRBV28 with TRBJ1-1; 8 positions match TRBD1. Unmatched junction bases numbered 4, after V lost 0 bases and J lost 1 base. The CDR3 is 16 residues long. CDR1 and CDR2 (germline): MDHEN, SYDVKM. CDR3 amino acids: CASSLWADRGNTEAFF. The DNA of the CDR3 is TGTGCCAGCAGTTTATGGGCCGACAGGGGGAACACTGAAGCTTTCTTT.

CDR3 sequence: CASSGPSGVSYNEQFF. In DNA form, the CDR3 reads TGTGCCAGCAGCGGGCCTAGCGGGGTGTCCTACAATGAGCAGTTCTTC. This chain uses TRBV9 with TRBJ2-1; 9 bases fit TRBD2. Germline CDR1 reads SGDLS; CDR2 reads YYNGEE. V dropped 3 bases and J dropped 1; count of bases not matched to a gene: 5. The CDR3 totals 16 residues.

This clonotype was seen only a few times. The chain links TRBV7-2 to TRBJ2-7; the D gene is possibly TRBD2 (6 bases). Trimming removed 6 bases from V and 2 bases from J, with 17 bases in between. Germline assignment: CDR1 SGHTA and CDR2 FQGNSA. The CDR3 length is 15 residues. The CDR3 reads CASRPAGGAPYEQYF. CDR3 coding DNA: TGTGCCAGCAGGCCGGCGGGCGGGGCGCCCTACGAGCAGTACTTC.

In its sample, this clonotype was seen a few times. V is TRBV5-8 and J is TRBJ1-5, with D perhaps TRBD1 (6 bases). Germline values: CDR1 SGHTS, CDR2 YDEGEE. V dropped 9 bases and J dropped 3 bases, with 16 bases sitting between them. There are 14 residues in the CDR3. The CDR3 reads CATKGHLTNQPQHF. CDR3 sequence (DNA): TGTGCCACCAAGGGACACCTGACCAATCAGCCCCAGCATTTT.

The CDR3 bases are TGCGCCAGCAGCCAAGAAGCCGGCGCTGAAGCTTTCTTT. It translates to CASSQEAGAEAFF. The chain carries TRBV4-1 and TRBJ1-1; no clear D. Germline V gene sequence: CDR1 MGHRA, CDR2 YSYEKL. Trimming cost V 0 bases and J 6 bases, with 8 bases left between them. The length of the CDR3 is 13 residues.

This clonotype was seen only once. This rearrangement joins TRBV6-5 to TRBJ1-4; 8 bases are a match to TRBD1. Germline values: CDR1 MNHEY, CDR2 SVGAGI. The CDR3 contains 16 residues. V was clipped by 0 bases and J by 0 bases; unmatched bases: 0. The CDR3 coding sequence is TGTGCCAGCAGTTACTCGACAGGGGCAACTAATGAAAAACTGTTTTTT. Encoded protein: CASSYSTGATNEKLFF.

In its sample, this clonotype was seen a few times. The chain couples TRBV20-1 to TRBJ2-3; TRBD1 aligns across 11 bases. Germline loops: CDR1 DFQATT, CDR2 SNEGSKA (reference sequence). V was pared by 3 bases and J by 5 bases, with 10 bases of the junction left unmatched. The CDR3 is 16 residues long. The chain's CDR3 is CSARPLGQGVGDTQYF. The CDR3 DNA is TGCAGTGCTAGGCCTTTGGGACAGGGGGTAGGAGATACGCAGTATTTT.

The chain couples TRBV5-4 to TRBJ1-1; the D is unclear. The ends were cut back, 6 bases at V and 1 base at J, with 13 bases in the middle. Germline-derived CDR1 and CDR2 are SGHNT and YYREEE (reference sequence). The CDR3 is made up of 14 amino acids. The chain's CDR3 is CASTPGWENTEAFF. DNA of the CDR3: TGTGCCAGCACCCCTGGTTGGGAGAACACTGAAGCTTTCTTT.